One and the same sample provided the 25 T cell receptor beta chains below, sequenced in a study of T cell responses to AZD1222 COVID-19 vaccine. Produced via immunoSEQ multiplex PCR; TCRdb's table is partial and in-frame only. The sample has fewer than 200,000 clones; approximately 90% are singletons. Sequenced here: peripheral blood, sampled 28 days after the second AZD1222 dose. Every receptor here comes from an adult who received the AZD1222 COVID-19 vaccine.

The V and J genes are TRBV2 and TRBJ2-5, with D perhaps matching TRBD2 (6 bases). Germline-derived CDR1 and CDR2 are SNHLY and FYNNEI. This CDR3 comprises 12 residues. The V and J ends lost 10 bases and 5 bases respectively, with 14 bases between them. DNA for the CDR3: TGTGCCAAAGGAGGGTTGGGGGAGACCCAGTACTTC. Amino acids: CAKGGLGETQYF.

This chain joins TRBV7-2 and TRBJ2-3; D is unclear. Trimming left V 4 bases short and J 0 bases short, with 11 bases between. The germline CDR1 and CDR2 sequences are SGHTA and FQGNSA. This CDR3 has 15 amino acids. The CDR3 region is CASSSLPTSTDTQYF. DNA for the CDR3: TGTGCCAGCAGCTCCCTTCCGACTAGCACAGATACGCAGTATTTT.

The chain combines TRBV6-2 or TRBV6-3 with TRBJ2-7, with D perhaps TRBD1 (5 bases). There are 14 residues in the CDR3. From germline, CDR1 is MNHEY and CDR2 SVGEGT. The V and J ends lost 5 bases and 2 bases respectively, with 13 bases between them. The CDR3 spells CASSQARVPYEQYF. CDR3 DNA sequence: TGTGCCAGCAGTCAAGCCAGGGTTCCCTACGAGCAGTACTTC.

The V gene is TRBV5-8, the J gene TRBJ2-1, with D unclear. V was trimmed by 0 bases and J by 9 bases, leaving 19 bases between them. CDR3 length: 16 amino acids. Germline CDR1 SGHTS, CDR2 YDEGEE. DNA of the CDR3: TGTGCCAGCAGCTTGGGTACTATGTCTTTATACGGTGAGCAGTTCTTC. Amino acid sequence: CASSLGTMSLYGEQFF.

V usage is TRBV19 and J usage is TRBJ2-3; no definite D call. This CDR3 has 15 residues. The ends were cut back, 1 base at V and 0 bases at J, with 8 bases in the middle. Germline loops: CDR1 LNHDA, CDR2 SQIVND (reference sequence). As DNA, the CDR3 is TGTGCCAGTAGTATAGTTAAGGGAAGCACAGATACGCAGTATTTT. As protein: CASSIVKGSTDTQYF.

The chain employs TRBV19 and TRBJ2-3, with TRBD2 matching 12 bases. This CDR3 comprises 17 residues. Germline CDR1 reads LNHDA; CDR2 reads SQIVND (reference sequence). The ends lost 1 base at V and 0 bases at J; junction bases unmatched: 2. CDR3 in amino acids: CASSIVGLAGSTDTQYF. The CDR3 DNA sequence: TGTGCCAGTAGTATAGTCGGACTAGCGGGAAGCACAGATACGCAGTATTTT.

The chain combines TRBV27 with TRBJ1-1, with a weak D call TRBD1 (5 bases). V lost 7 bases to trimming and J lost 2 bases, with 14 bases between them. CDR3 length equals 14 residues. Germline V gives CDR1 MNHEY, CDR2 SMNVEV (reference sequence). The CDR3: CASMDQGPNTEAFF. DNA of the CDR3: TGTGCCAGCATGGATCAGGGTCCCAACACTGAAGCTTTCTTT.

CDR3 coding DNA: TGTGCCAGCAGCCTACCGGGGACAGGCATGATGCAGTACTTC. Protein: CASSLPGTGMMQYF. The chain joins TRBV7-2 to TRBJ2-7; 8 bases match TRBD1. V was clipped by 5 bases and J by 9 bases; unmatched bases: 12. The germline V gene encodes CDR1 SGHTA and CDR2 FQGNSA. The CDR3 covers 14 residues.

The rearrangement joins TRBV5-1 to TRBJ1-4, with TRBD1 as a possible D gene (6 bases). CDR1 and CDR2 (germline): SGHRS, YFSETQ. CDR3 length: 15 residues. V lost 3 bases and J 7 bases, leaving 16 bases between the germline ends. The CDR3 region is CASSSSGVLSEKLFF. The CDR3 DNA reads TGCGCCAGCAGCTCCTCAGGGGTTCTTAGTGAAAAACTGTTTTTT.

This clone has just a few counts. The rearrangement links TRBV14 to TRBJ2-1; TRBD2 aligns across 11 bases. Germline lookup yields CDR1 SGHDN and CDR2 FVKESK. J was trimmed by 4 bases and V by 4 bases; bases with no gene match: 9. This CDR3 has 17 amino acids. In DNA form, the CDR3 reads TGTGCCAGCAGCCCCCTCCTCGGGACTAGCGGATACAATGAGCAGTTCTTC. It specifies CASSPLLGTSGYNEQFF.

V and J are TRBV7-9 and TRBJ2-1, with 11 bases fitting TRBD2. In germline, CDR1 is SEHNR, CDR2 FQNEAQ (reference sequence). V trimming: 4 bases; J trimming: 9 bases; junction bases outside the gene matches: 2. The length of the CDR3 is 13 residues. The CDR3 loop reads CASSSLAGVEQFF. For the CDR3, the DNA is TGTGCCAGCAGCTCACTAGCGGGAGTTGAGCAGTTCTTC.

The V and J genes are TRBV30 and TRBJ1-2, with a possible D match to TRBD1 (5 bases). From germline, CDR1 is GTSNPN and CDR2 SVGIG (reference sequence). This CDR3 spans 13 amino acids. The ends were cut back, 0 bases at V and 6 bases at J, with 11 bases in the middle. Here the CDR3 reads CAWSVGQGDGYTF. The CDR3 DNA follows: TGTGCCTGGAGTGTAGGGCAGGGCGATGGCTACACCTTC. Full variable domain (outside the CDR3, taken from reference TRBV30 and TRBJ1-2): SQTIHQWPATLVQPVGSPLSLECTVEGTSNPNLYWYRQAAGRGLQLLFYSVGIGQISSEVPQNLSASRPQDRQFILSSKKLLLSDSGFYLCAWSVGQGDGYTFGSGTRLTVV.

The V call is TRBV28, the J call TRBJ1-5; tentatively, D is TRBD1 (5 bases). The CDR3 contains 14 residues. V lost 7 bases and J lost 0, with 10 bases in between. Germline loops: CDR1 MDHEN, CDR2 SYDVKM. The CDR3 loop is CASTGGNSNQPQHF. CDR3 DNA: TGTGCCAGCACGGGGGGGAATAGCAATCAGCCCCAGCATTTT.

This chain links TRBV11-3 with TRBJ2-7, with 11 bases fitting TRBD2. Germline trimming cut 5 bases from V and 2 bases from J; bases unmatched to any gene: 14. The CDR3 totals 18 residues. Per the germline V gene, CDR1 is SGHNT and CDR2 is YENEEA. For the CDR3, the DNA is TGTGCCAGCAGCGCGGGGCTCGGGTCTAGCGGGGGGACCTACGAGCAGTACTTC. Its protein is CASSAGLGSSGGTYEQYF.

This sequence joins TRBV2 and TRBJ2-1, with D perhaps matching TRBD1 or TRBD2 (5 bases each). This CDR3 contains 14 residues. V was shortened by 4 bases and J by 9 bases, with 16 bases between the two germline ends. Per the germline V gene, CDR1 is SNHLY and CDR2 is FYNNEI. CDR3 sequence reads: CASSGHRSGGEQFF. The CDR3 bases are TGTGCCAGCAGTGGCCACAGGAGCGGTGGTGAGCAGTTCTTC.

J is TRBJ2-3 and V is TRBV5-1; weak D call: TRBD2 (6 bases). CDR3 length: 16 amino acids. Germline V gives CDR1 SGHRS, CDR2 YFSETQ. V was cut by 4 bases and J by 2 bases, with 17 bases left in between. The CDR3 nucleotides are TGCGCCAGCAGCCCCGGGGGTGGGGCGGACACAGATACGCAGTATTTT. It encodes CASSPGGGADTDTQYF.

The chain's CDR3 is CASSTPGAGVYEQYF. For the CDR3, the DNA is TGTGCCAGCAGTACCCCAGGGGCGGGGGTCTACGAGCAGTACTTC. The V gene is TRBV27, the J gene TRBJ2-7; D possibly corresponds to TRBD2 (7 bases). The length of the CDR3 is 15 residues. Deletions cut 5 bases from V and 3 bases from J, with 17 bases between. Per germline, CDR1 MNHEY and CDR2 SMNVEV (reference sequence).

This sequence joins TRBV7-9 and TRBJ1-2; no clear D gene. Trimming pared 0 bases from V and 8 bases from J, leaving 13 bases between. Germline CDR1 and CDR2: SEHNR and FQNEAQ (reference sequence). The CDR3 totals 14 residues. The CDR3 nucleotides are TGTGCCAGCAGCTTAGCGAGTGGGAACGGGGGCTACACCTTC. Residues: CASSLASGNGGYTF.

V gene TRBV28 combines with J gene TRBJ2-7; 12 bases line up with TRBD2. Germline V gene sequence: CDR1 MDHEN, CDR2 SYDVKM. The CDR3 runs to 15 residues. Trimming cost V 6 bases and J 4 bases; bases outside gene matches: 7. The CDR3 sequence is CASRLTSGRIYEQYF. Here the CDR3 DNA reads TGTGCCAGCAGGCTGACTAGCGGGAGAATTTACGAGCAGTACTTC.

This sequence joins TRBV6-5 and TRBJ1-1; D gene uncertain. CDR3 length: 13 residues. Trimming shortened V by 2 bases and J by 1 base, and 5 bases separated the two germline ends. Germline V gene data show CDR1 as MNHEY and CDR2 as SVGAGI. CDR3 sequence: CASSYRGNTEAFF. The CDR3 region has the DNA TGTGCCAGCAGTTACCGCGGGAACACTGAAGCTTTCTTT.

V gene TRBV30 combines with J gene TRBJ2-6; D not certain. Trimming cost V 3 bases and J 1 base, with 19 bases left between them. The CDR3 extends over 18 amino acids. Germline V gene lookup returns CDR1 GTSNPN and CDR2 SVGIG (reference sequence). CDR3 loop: CAWRSRTVPGSGANVLTF. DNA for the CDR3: TGTGCCTGGAGGTCTCGGACGGTCCCTGGTTCTGGGGCCAACGTCCTGACTTTC.

CDR3 residues: CASSLGRETQYF. DNA for the CDR3: TGCGCCAGCAGCTTGGGACGGGAGACCCAGTACTTC. This rearrangement joins TRBV5-1 to TRBJ2-5, with D uncertain. The CDR3 is 12 amino acids. The germline V and J ends were trimmed by 0 bases and 5 bases, with 5 bases remaining between them. Germline V gene data show CDR1 as SGHRS and CDR2 as YFSETQ.

In DNA, the CDR3 is TGTGCCAGCAGCCGAGGTCGGGGGTACGAGCAGTACTTC. Protein sequence: CASSRGRGYEQYF. The gene calls are TRBV28 and TRBJ2-7; maybe TRBD2 (6 bases). The CDR3 consists of 13 residues. V was pared by 6 bases and J by 4 bases, with 13 bases between. Germline V gene lookup returns CDR1 MDHEN and CDR2 SYDVKM.

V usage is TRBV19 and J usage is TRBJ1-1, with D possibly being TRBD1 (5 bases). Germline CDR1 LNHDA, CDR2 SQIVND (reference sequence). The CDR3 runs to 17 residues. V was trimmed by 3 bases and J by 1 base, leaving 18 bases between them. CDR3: CASSMSLPGYRNTEAFF. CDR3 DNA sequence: TGTGCCAGTAGTATGTCGCTGCCAGGGTATAGGAACACTGAAGCTTTCTTT.

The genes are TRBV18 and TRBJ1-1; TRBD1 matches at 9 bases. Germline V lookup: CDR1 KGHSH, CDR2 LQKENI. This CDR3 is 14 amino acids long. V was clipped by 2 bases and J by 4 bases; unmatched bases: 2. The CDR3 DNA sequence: TGTGCCAGCTCACCAGACAGGGGGACCACTGAAGCTTTCTTT. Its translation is CASSPDRGTTEAFF.